The rows below give T cell receptor beta chains drawn from one sample of a study of blood T cell repertoires in COVID-19. Clones were read by immunoSEQ multiplex PCR, and TCRdb kept only the in-frame ones, dropping some. The sample records over 100,000 clones, roughly nine tenths being singletons. Source material: peripheral blood. The receptors were sampled from a human donor in a cohort sampled during active COVID-19. The CDR3 runs from the conserved cysteine through the conserved F or W. A D gene is named only where the DNA matches it firmly. Only part of the rows carry a size: once, few, many, or a class if the clone is expanded.

TRBJ2-2 | TRBD1 | TRBV7-2 | - | CASSSASRQGTGELFF | TGTGCCAGCAGCTCGGCTTCTCGACAGGGCACCGGGGAGCTGTTTTTT
TRBJ2-7 | - | TRBV30 | - | CAWSRGHSYEQYF | TGTGCCTGGAGCCGAGGGCACTCCTACGAGCAGTACTTC
TRBJ2-4 | - | TRBV19 | - | CASSIRGSADIQYF | TGTGCCAGTAGTATACGAGGTAGCGCGGACATTCAGTACTTC
TRBJ2-3 | TRBD1 | TRBV27 | once | CASSSPGQGTDTQYF | TGTGCCAGCAGTTCTCCGGGACAGGGCACAGATACGCAGTATTTT
TRBJ2-7 | - | TRBV6-2/TRBV6-3 | - | CASSYQLGRYEQYF | TGTGCCAGCAGTTATCAACTAGGGAGATACGAGCAGTACTTC
TRBJ1-1 | - | TRBV28 | - | CASSQGGMNTEAFF | TGTGCCAGCAGCCAAGGGGGTATGAACACTGAAGCTTTCTTT
TRBJ2-3 | - | TRBV9 | - | CASSVGSPDTQYF | TGTGCCAGCAGCGTAGGGAGTCCAGATACGCAGTATTTT
TRBJ2-2 | - | TRBV12-2 | - | CASPWAGTGELFF | TGTGCAAGTCCCTGGGCGGGCACCGGGGAGCTGTTTTTT
TRBJ1-2 | TRBD1 | TRBV6-5 | - | CASSLYTGGYGYTF | TGTGCCAGCAGCTTATACACAGGGGGCTATGGCTACACCTTC
TRBJ1-2 | - | TRBV5-4 | - | CASSMAQGTYGYTF | TGTGCCAGCAGCATGGCGCAGGGTACCTATGGCTACACCTTC
TRBJ2-7 | - | TRBV3-1/TRBV3-2 | - | CASSQDSQGLEQYF | TGTGCCAGCAGCCAAGATTCGCAGGGTCTCGAGCAGTACTTC
TRBJ1-5 | - | TRBV5-1 | - | CASSLVIWGRGGQPQHF | TGCGCCAGCAGCTTGGTAATTTGGGGGAGAGGGGGTCAGCCCCAGCATTTT
TRBJ2-5 | - | TRBV19 | - | CASSMIGKETQYF | TGTGCCAGTAGTATGATCGGGAAAGAGACCCAGTACTTC
TRBJ2-1 | TRBD1 | TRBV10-1 | - | CASSEGTGVYNEQFF | TGCGCCAGCAGTGAAGGGACAGGGGTCTACAATGAGCAGTTCTTC
TRBJ1-5 | TRBD1 | TRBV7-9 | once | CASSPVGTGLIVGNQPQHF | TGTGCCAGCAGCCCCGTGGGGACAGGGTTGATCGTTGGCAATCAGCCCCAGCATTTT
TRBJ1-2 | TRBD1 | TRBV6-5 | - | CASSPDRGYGYTF | TGTGCCAGCAGCCCGGACAGGGGGTATGGCTACACCTTC